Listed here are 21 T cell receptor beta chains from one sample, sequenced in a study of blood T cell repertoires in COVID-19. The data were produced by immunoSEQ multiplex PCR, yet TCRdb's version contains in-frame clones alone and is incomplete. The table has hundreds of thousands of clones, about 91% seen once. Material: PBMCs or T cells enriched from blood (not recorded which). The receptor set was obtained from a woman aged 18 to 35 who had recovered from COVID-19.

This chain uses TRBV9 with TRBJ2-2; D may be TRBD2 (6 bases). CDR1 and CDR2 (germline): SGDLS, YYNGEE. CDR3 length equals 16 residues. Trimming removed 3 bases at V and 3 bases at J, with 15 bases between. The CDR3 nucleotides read TGTGCCAGCAGCGCGAGGCGGGACTCCTACACCGGGGAGCTGTTTTTT. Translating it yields CASSARRDSYTGELFF.

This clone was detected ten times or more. CDR3 nucleotides: TGTGCCAGCAGTGGGGGACTAGACACCGGGGAGCTGTTTTTT. It translates to CASSGGLDTGELFF. V usage is TRBV6-4 and J usage is TRBJ2-2, with 8 bases aligning to TRBD2. V lost 4 bases and J lost 3; bases outside the gene matches: 1. CDR1 MRHNA and CDR2 SNTAGT come from the germline V gene. The CDR3 runs to 14 residues.

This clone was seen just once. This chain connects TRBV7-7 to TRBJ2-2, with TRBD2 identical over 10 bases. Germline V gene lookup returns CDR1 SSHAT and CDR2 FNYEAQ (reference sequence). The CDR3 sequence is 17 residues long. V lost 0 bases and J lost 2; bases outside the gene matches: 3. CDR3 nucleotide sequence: TGTGCCAGCAGCTTAGCAGCTAGCGGGGGAAACACCGGGGAGCTGTTTTTT. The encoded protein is CASSLAASGGNTGELFF.

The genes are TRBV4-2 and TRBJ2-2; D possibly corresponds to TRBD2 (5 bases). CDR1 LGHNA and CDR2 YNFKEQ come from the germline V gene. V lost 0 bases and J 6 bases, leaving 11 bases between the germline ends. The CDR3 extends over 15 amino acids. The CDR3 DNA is TGTGCCAGCAGCCAAGAGTATCTAGCCGCCGGGGAGCTGTTTTTT. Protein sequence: CASSQEYLAAGELFF.

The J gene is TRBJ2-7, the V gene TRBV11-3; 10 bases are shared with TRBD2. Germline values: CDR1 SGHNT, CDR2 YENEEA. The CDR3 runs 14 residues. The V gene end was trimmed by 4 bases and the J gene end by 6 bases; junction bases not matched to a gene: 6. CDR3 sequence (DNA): TGTGCCAGCAGCTCTAGCGGGAGACCACTCGAGCAGTACTTC. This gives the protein CASSSSGRPLEQYF. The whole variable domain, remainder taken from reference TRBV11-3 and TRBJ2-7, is EAGVVQSPRYKIIEKKQPVAFWCNPISGHNTLYWYLQNLGQGPELLIRYENEEAVDDSQLPKDRFSAERLKGVDSTLKIQPAELGDSAVYLCASSSSGRPLEQYFGPGTRLTVT.

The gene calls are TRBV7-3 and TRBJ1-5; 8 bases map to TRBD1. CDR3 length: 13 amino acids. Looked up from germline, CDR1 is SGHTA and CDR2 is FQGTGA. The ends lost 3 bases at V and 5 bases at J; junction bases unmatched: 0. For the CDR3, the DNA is TGTGCCAGCAGCTTGGACAGGGATCAGCCCCAGCATTTT. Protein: CASSLDRDQPQHF. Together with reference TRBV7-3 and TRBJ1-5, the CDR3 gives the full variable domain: GAGVSQTPSNKVTEKGKYVELRCDPISGHTALYWYRQSLGQGPEFLIYFQGTGAADDSGLPNDRFFAVRPEGSVSTLKIQRTERGDSAVYLCASSLDRDQPQHFGDGTRLSIL.

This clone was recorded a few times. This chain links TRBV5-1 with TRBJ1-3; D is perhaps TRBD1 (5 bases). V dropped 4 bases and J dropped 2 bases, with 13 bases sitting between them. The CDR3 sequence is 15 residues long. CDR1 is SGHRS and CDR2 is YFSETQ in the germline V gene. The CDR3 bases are TGCGCCAGCAGCCGGGACTTTCCGCCTGGAAACACCATATATTTT. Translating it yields CASSRDFPPGNTIYF.

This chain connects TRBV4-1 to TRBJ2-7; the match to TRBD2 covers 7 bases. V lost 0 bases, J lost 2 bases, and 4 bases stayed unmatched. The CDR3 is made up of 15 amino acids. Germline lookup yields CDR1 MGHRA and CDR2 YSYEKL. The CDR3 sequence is CASSQDPSGTYEQYF. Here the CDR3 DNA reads TGCGCCAGCAGCCAAGATCCTAGCGGAACCTACGAGCAGTACTTC.

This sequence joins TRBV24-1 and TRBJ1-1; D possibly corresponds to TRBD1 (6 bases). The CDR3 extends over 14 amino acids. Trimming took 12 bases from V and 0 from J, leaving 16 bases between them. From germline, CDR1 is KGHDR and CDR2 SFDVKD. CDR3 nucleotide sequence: TGTGCCGAACTCGAGGGACACCTGAACACTGAAGCTTTCTTT. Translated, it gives CAELEGHLNTEAFF.

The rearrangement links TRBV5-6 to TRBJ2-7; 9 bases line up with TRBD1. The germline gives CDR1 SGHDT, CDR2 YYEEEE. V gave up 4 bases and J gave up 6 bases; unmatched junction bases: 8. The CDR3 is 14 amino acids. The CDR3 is CASSPGTGFGEQYF. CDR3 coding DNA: TGTGCCAGCAGCCCGGGGACAGGGTTCGGCGAGCAGTACTTC.

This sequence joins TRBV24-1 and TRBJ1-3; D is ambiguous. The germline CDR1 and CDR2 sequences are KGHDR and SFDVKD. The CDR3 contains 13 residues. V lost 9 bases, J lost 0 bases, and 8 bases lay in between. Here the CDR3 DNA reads TGTGCCACCCGGGGTAGCTCTGGAAACACCATATATTTT. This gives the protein CATRGSSGNTIYF.

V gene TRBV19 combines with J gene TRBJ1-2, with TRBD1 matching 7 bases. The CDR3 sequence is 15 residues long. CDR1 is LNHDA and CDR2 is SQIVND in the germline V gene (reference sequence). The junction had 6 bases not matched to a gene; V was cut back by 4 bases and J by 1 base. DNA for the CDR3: TGTGCCAGTAGTAGAGGGGACAGCCTTAACTATGGCTACACCTTC. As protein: CASSRGDSLNYGYTF.

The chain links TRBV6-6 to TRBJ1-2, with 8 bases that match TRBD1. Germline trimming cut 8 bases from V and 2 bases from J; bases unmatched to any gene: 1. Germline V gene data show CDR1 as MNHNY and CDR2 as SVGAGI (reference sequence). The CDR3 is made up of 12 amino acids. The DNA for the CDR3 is TGTGCCAGCCAGGGGGCCAACTATGGCTACACCTTC. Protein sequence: CASQGANYGYTF.

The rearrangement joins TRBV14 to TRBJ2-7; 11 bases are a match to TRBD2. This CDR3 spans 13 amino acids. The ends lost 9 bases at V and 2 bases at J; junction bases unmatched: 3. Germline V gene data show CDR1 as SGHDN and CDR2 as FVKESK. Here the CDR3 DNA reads TGTGCCAGAACTAGCGGGAGTACCTACGAGCAGTACTTC. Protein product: CARTSGSTYEQYF.

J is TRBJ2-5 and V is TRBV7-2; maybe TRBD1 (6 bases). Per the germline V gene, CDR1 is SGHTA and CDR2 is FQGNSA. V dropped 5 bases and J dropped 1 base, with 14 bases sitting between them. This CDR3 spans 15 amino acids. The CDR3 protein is CASSPETGRQETQYF. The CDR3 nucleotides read TGTGCCAGCAGCCCTGAGACAGGTCGCCAAGAGACCCAGTACTTC.

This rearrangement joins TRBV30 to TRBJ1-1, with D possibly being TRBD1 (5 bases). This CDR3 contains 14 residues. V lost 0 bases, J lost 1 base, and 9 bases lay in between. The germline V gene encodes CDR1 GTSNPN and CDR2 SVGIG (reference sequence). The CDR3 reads CAWSVQVTNTEAFF. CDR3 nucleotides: TGTGCCTGGAGTGTACAGGTGACGAACACTGAAGCTTTCTTT.

In DNA, the CDR3 is TGTGCCAGCAGTTTAATGGGGCTGGGGACTGAAGCTTTCTTT. Translating it yields CASSLMGLGTEAFF. The gene calls are TRBV28 and TRBJ1-1; perhaps TRBD1 as D (5 bases). Germline CDR1 and CDR2: MDHEN and SYDVKM. CDR3 length: 14 amino acids. V was trimmed by 2 bases and J by 5 bases, leaving 12 bases between them. Supplemented by reference TRBV28 and TRBJ1-1, the full variable domain reads DVKVTQSSRYLVKRTGEKVFLECVQDMDHENMFWYRQDPGLGLRLIYFSYDVKMKEKGDIPEGYSVSREKKERFSLILESASTNQTSMYLCASSLMGLGTEAFFGQGTRLTVV.

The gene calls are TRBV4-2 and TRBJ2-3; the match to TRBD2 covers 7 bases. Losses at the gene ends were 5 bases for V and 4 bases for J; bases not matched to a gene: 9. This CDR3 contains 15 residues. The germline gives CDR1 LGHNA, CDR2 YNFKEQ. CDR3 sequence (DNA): TGTGCCAGCAGCGGACCGGGGGGATGGGCAGATACGCAGTATTTT. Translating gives CASSGPGGWADTQYF.

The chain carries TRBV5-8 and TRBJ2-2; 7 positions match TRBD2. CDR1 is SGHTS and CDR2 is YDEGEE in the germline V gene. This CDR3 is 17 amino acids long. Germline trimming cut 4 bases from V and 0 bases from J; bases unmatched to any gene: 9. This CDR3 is CASSPVGEGSNTGELFF. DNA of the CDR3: TGTGCCAGCAGCCCGGTCGGGGAGGGCTCGAACACCGGGGAGCTGTTTTTT.

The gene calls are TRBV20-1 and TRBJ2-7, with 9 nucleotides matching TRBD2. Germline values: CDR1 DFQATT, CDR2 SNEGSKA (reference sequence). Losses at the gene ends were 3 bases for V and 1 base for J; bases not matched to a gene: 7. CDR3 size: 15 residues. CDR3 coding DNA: TGCAGTGCTAGTAGACTAGCGGAGGGATCCTACGAGCAGTACTTC. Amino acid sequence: CSASRLAEGSYEQYF.

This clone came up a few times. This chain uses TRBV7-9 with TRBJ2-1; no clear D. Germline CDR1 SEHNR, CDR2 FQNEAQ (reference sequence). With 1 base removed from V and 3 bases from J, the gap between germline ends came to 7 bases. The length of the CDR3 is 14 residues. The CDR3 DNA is TGTGCCAGCAGCTTAGGAAGCCACTACAATGAGCAGTTCTTC. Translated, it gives CASSLGSHYNEQFF.